This T cell receptor (beta chain) comes out of a study of shared clonotypes between healthy human individuals. Study-level background: Samples came from a couple of female and a few male donors aged 18 to 49.

This clone came up a few times. Germline CDR1 is SQVTM and CDR2 is ANQGSEA. The CDR3 is made up of 14 amino acids. V shed 8 bases and J 9 bases; nucleotides not matched to a gene: 15. Produced via immunoSEQ multiplex PCR; TCRdb's table is partial and in-frame only. The sample lists approximately 700,000 clones, 73% seen once, with 1.5% to 2% in the top ten. The sequencing input was memory CD4+ T cells sorted from blood. Subset here: CD45RA-negative fraction. The receptor was derived from a woman aged 25 to 45 in good health. The chain recombines TRBV29-1 with TRBJ2-1, with 8 bases identical to TRBD2. The DNA of the CDR3 is TGCAGCTTCACCAGCGGGGGAGGGACACGTGAGCAGTTCTTC. This gives the protein CSFTSGGGTREQFF.